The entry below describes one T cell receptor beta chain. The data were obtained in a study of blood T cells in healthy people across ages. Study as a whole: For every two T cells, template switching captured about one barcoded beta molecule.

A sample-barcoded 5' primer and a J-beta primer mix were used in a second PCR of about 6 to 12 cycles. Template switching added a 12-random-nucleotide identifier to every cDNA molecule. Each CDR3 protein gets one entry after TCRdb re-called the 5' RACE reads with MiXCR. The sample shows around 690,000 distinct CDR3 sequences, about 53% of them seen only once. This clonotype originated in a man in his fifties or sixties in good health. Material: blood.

The CDR3 is CASSGGGVADTQYF. The CDR3 coding sequence is TGTGCCAGCTCCGGTGGGGGTGTGGCAGATACGCAGTATTTT. The gene calls are TRBV7-9 and TRBJ2-3; D is perhaps TRBD1 or TRBD2 (5 bases each). Per the germline V gene, CDR1 is SEHNR and CDR2 is FQNEAQ (reference sequence). CDR3 length equals 14 residues. V gave up 8 bases and J gave up 4 bases, with 16 bases separating them.